This T cell receptor (beta chain) was sequenced for a study of spatial heterogeneity in lung cancer. Study at large: Detected sequences consistently included more beta-chain ones than alpha-chain ones.

This clonotype was seen repeatedly, ten times or more. Individually, TCR cDNA molecules were each labelled with a unique molecular identifier. Each CDR3 protein is one row after TCRdb ran MiXCR on the 5' RACE reads. The sample yields 45,000 or so distinct CDR3 sequences, about 11% seen once. The time point: sample taken at primary tumor resection. Whole RNA was taken from tumor, nontumor lung or frozen PBMC; it was then sequenced unsorted. The donors were approximately 70 patients with non-small cell lung cancer that was early-stage and untreated. This receptor was taken from a female donor with early-stage non-small cell lung cancer. The source material was PBMCs, sampled at surgery.

CDR3 region: CSVIPGSNEQFF. DNA of the CDR3: TGCAGCGTTATCCCGGGGTCCAATGAGCAGTTCTTC. This chain joins TRBV29-1 and TRBJ2-1, with D tentatively TRBD2 (5 bases). This CDR3 has 12 amino acids. CDR1 and CDR2 (germline): SQVTM, ANQGSEA. The V gene lost 5 bases and the J gene lost 6 bases, with 11 bases spanning the gap.